This T cell receptor beta chain was retrieved from a study of CD8+ T cells in alopecia areata. Germline values: CDR1 SGDLS, CDR2 YYNGEE. Trimming cost V 0 bases and J 0 bases; bases outside gene matches: 8. The CDR3 contains 18 residues. Extracted RNA was reverse transcribed into cDNA, the sequencing template. The table came from immunoSEQ multiplex PCR; TCRdb's copy has only in-frame clones and leaves some out. The sample lists over 150,000 clones, roughly 59% occurring once. The rearrangement links TRBV9 to TRBJ2-1, with 8 bases identical to TRBD2. The sample here was CD4+ T cells sorted from blood, taken at week 0. The origin of this receptor is a human donor with alopecia areata. This CDR3 is CASSVGSGELFSYNEQFF. The CDR3, as DNA: TGTGCCAGCAGCGTAGGTAGCGGGGAACTCTTCTCCTACAATGAGCAGTTCTTC.